These 30 T cell receptor beta chains came from one sample sequenced in a study of blood T cell repertoires in COVID-19 (dated by TCRdb to about 2020). The library was built by means of the immunoSEQ multiplex PCR assay. What TCRdb holds here is the immuneACCESS table cut down to in-frame rearrangements. Part of the clones is not present; checked against another copy, under half of the missing clones reflect an unresolved V gene, and the others are unexplained. Across this sample there are tens of thousands of clones, with around nine tenths seen only once. The ten largest clones take up 9% to 15% of the sample. Sequencing was carried out using peripheral blood. These receptors originate from a human donor in a cohort sampled during active COVID-19. The donor label of this sample is uncertain.

V usage is TRBV7-8 and J usage is TRBJ1-2; 12 bases agree with TRBD1. The junction had 12 bases not matched to a gene; V was cut back by 5 bases and J by 8 bases. This CDR3 is 16 amino acids long. CDR1 SGHVS and CDR2 FQNEAQ come from the germline V gene. CDR3 coding DNA: TGTGCCAGCAGCAAGAGGATGGGACAGGGGGCTGGCGGCTACACCTTC. Its translation: CASSKRMGQGAGGYTF.

The V and J genes are TRBV6-5 and TRBJ2-7; TRBD2 agrees at 8 bases. V lost 4 bases to trimming and J lost 4 bases; unmatched junction nucleotides: 9. The CDR3 has 15 amino acids. The germline CDR1 and CDR2 sequences are MNHEY and SVGAGI. CDR3: CASSFQRETRYEQYF. CDR3 sequence (DNA): TGTGCCAGCAGTTTTCAGCGGGAGACTCGGTACGAGCAGTACTTC.

This chain connects TRBV5-1 to TRBJ2-5, with TRBD2 identical over 13 bases. This CDR3 is 16 amino acids long. The V segment lost 0 bases and the J segment 4 bases; nucleotides outside the gene matches: 3. The germline CDR1 and CDR2 sequences are SGHRS and YFSETQ. The CDR3 DNA reads as TGCGCCAGCAGCTTGGCGCGACTAGCGGGAGGAGAGACCCAGTACTTC. Residues: CASSLARLAGGETQYF.

CDR3 sequence (DNA): TGCAGTGCTAGTGCCCCCTTTTCGGGACAGGGAACGAGATATAGCAATCAGCCCCAGCATTTT. It is translated as CSASAPFSGQGTRYSNQPQHF. This sequence joins TRBV20-1 and TRBJ1-5; 9 bases map to TRBD1. Trimming cost V 3 bases and J 0 bases; bases outside gene matches: 21. The germline gives CDR1 DFQATT, CDR2 SNEGSKA (reference sequence). CDR3 length: 21 amino acids.

The chain couples TRBV12-5 to TRBJ2-1; 7 bases line up with TRBD2. V trimming: 3 bases; J trimming: 9 bases; junction bases outside the gene matches: 5. Germline V CDR1 and CDR2: LGHNT, FRNRAP. CDR3 size: 13 residues. CDR3 bases: TGTGCTAGTGGTTTCCCGTTAGCGGGTGAGCAGTTCTTC. It specifies CASGFPLAGEQFF.

The J gene is TRBJ1-6, the V gene TRBV27; 7 bases are shared with TRBD1. This CDR3 has 14 amino acids. Germline V CDR1 and CDR2: MNHEY, SMNVEV (reference sequence). The J segment lost 10 bases and the V segment lost 3 bases, leaving 6 bases of the junction unmatched. The CDR3 sequence: CASSLNRGGSPLHF. The CDR3 coding sequence is TGTGCCAGCAGTTTGAACAGGGGTGGGTCACCCCTCCACTTT.

This sequence joins TRBV5-3 and TRBJ2-7; a possible D gene is TRBD1 (5 bases). TRBV5-3 is filed as an ORF, its function uncertain. CDR3 length equals 12 residues. V was pared by 0 bases and J by 5 bases, with 6 bases between. The CDR3 DNA reads TGTGCCAGAAGCTTGGAAGGGGACGAGCAGTACTTC. As protein: CARSLEGDEQYF.

The chain links TRBV5-1 to TRBJ1-4; perhaps TRBD1 as D (6 bases). V lost 3 bases and J 3 bases, leaving 12 bases between the germline ends. The germline V gene has CDR1 SGHRS and CDR2 YFSETQ. CDR3 length: 15 amino acids. Written as DNA, the CDR3 is TGCGCCAGCAGCTCCACGGACAGACCTAATGAAAAACTGTTTTTT. This translates into CASSSTDRPNEKLFF.

The V call is TRBV30, the J call TRBJ2-1; tentatively, D is TRBD2 (6 bases). CDR3 length: 14 residues. The V end was cut by 2 bases, the J end by 4 bases, with 12 bases between. In germline, CDR1 is GTSNPN, CDR2 SVGIG (reference sequence). CDR3 loop: CAWSQAGLYNEQFF. For the CDR3, the DNA is TGTGCCTGGAGTCAAGCGGGTTTATACAATGAGCAGTTCTTC.

The rearrangement joins TRBV28 to TRBJ1-2; TRBD1 is a possible D gene (5 bases). Germline CDR1 is MDHEN and CDR2 is SYDVKM. The ends were cut back, 6 bases at V and 4 bases at J, with 9 bases in the middle. This CDR3 contains 12 residues. CDR3 bases: TGTGCCAGCAGGCCGGGGGGCTATGGCTACACCTTC. This sequence encodes CASRPGGYGYTF.

This clone was seen a few times. The chain joins TRBV11-1 to TRBJ2-4; D not resolved. Germline V gene lookup returns CDR1 SGHAT and CDR2 FQDESV (reference sequence). V was clipped by 5 bases and J by 7 bases, with 15 bases between them. This CDR3 spans 14 amino acids. In nucleotides, the CDR3 is TGTGCCAGCAGCCCCCCGGGTCTGAGGAACATTCAGTACTTC. It is translated as CASSPPGLRNIQYF.

This rearrangement joins TRBV19 to TRBJ2-5; D perhaps matches TRBD1 (5 bases). V lost 2 bases and J lost 5, with 12 bases in between. The length of the CDR3 is 14 residues. Germline assignment: CDR1 LNHDA and CDR2 SQIVND (reference sequence). The CDR3 reads CASSIRRVRETQYF. CDR3 DNA: TGTGCCAGTAGTATACGCAGGGTTCGCGAGACCCAGTACTTC.

This clone was picked up one time. The rearrangement uses TRBV5-5 and TRBJ2-7; the match to TRBD1 covers 7 bases. The CDR3 runs to 13 residues. The V gene's germline CDR1 is SGHKS and CDR2 YYEKEE (reference sequence). The V segment lost 4 bases and the J segment 5 bases; nucleotides outside the gene matches: 6. CDR3 loop: CASSGWGQHEQYF. In nucleotides, the CDR3 is TGTGCCAGCAGCGGGTGGGGACAGCACGAGCAGTACTTC.

This clone was recorded only once. The rearrangement joins TRBV11-2 to TRBJ2-7; 8 positions agree with TRBD1. The trim removed 3 bases at V and 7 bases at J, leaving 11 bases unmatched. CDR3 size: 15 residues. Germline lookup yields CDR1 SGHAT and CDR2 FQNNGV. CDR3 region: CASSFGTGRGREQYF. The CDR3 coding sequence is TGTGCCAGCAGCTTCGGGACAGGACGGGGAAGGGAGCAGTACTTC.

The CDR3 loop is CATSRDVLAGRSYEQYF. Here the CDR3 DNA reads TGTGCCACCAGCAGAGATGTCCTAGCGGGGCGCTCCTACGAGCAGTACTTC. The chain employs TRBV15 and TRBJ2-7; TRBD2 matches at 9 bases. The V gene end was trimmed by 0 bases and the J gene end by 0 bases; junction bases not matched to a gene: 6. The V gene's germline CDR1 is LNHNV and CDR2 YYDKDF (reference sequence). The CDR3 has 17 amino acids.

The chain has TRBV9 and TRBJ2-5, with D hard to call. The CDR3 runs to 15 residues. V lost 2 bases, J lost 5 bases, and 16 bases lay in between. The V gene's germline CDR1 is SGDLS and CDR2 YYNGEE. Here the CDR3 reads CASSVSGTRRETQYF. CDR3 DNA sequence: TGTGCCAGCAGCGTTTCTGGCACCCGGCGGGAGACCCAGTACTTC. The variable domain in full, with the rest retrieved from reference TRBV9 and TRBJ2-5, is DSGVTQTPKHLITATGQRVTLRCSPRSGDLSVYWYQQSLDQGLQFLIQYYNGEERAKGNILERFSAQQFPDLHSELNLSSLELGDSALYFCASSVSGTRRETQYFGPGTRLLVL.

The chain recombines TRBV18 with TRBJ2-7; 9 bases fit TRBD2. Per the germline V gene, CDR1 is KGHSH and CDR2 is LQKENI. The V gene end was trimmed by 1 base and the J gene end by 0 bases; junction bases not matched to a gene: 7. This CDR3 spans 17 amino acids. The CDR3 sequence: CASSPLGSGGNSYEQYF. Written as DNA, the CDR3 is TGTGCCAGCTCACCACTGGGTAGCGGGGGTAACTCCTACGAGCAGTACTTC.

This clone was counted only a few times. V usage is TRBV6-2 or TRBV6-3 and J usage is TRBJ2-2; weak D call: TRBD2 (5 bases). Deletions cut 6 bases from V and 6 bases from J, with 14 bases between. The CDR3 has 14 amino acids. Germline assignment: CDR1 MNHEY and CDR2 SVGEGT. The CDR3 spells CASSRTRSSGELFF. The DNA of the CDR3 is TGTGCCAGCAGCCGTACTAGGAGTTCCGGGGAGCTGTTTTTT.

In its sample, this clone was seen a few times. As DNA, the CDR3 is TGCGCCAGCAGCCAAGATAGAGGCCGCGAGCAGTACTTC. Protein: CASSQDRGREQYF. This chain links TRBV4-1 with TRBJ2-7; D is undetermined. Germline CDR1 is MGHRA and CDR2 is YSYEKL. V was pared by 0 bases and J by 6 bases, with 9 bases between. There are 13 residues in the CDR3.

This chain joins TRBV29-1 and TRBJ2-1; possibly TRBD2 for D (5 bases). CDR3 length: 12 amino acids. Trimming shortened V by 3 bases and J by 8 bases, and 11 bases separated the two germline ends. CDR1 is SQVTM and CDR2 is ANQGSEA in the germline V gene. The CDR3 coding sequence is TGCAGCGTTGACTCGGGAATCTATGAGCAGTTCTTC. Protein product: CSVDSGIYEQFF.

This clone was seen a handful of times. V is TRBV5-1 and J is TRBJ2-1; 12 positions match TRBD2. V lost 4 bases, J lost 0 bases, and 2 bases stayed unmatched. CDR3 length equals 16 residues. Germline CDR1 is SGHRS and CDR2 is YFSETQ. The CDR3 coding sequence is TGCGCCAGCAGCCAGACTAGCGGGAGCTCCTACAATGAGCAGTTCTTC. Amino acids: CASSQTSGSSYNEQFF.

The chain couples TRBV7-9 to TRBJ2-3; no reliable D call. CDR3 length equals 15 residues. CDR1 and CDR2 from the germline V gene are SEHNR and FQNEAQ (reference sequence). The V and J ends lost 2 bases and 0 bases respectively, with 9 bases between them. In nucleotides, the CDR3 is TGTGCCAGCAGCTTAAATAGCCTGAGCACAGATACGCAGTATTTT. Amino acid sequence: CASSLNSLSTDTQYF.

This chain links TRBV18 with TRBJ2-5, with D possibly TRBD1 on 5 matching bases. The V end lost 0 bases, the J end lost 0 bases, and 8 bases lay between the germline ends. The CDR3 loop spans 15 amino acids. CDR1 is KGHSH, CDR2 LQKENI, per germline. The CDR3 region is CASSPPDRYQETQYF. In DNA, the CDR3 is TGTGCCAGCTCACCACCAGACAGATACCAAGAGACCCAGTACTTC.

V is TRBV7-9 and J is TRBJ2-7; 9 bases fit TRBD2. The ends lost 3 bases at V and 4 bases at J; junction bases unmatched: 10. The germline gives CDR1 SEHNR, CDR2 FQNEAQ (reference sequence). The CDR3 loop spans 16 amino acids. The CDR3 is CASSLRVASGAYEQYF. CDR3 bases: TGTGCCAGCAGCTTGCGGGTGGCTAGCGGGGCTTACGAGCAGTACTTC.

This rearrangement joins TRBV27 to TRBJ2-5; perhaps TRBD2 as D (6 bases). V was clipped by 6 bases and J by 5 bases, with 13 bases between them. In germline, CDR1 is MNHEY, CDR2 SMNVEV (reference sequence). The CDR3 runs 13 residues. CDR3 residues: CASSKTRLETQYF. CDR3 nucleotide sequence: TGTGCCAGCAGCAAGACTAGACTTGAGACCCAGTACTTC.

The rearrangement uses TRBV7-9 and TRBJ1-6, with D perhaps matching TRBD1 (5 bases). The CDR3 runs to 13 residues. From germline, CDR1 is SEHNR and CDR2 FQNEAQ (reference sequence). The V end lost 2 bases, the J end lost 8 bases, and 7 bases lay between the germline ends. This chain's CDR3 is CASSLLQDSPLHF. Written as DNA, the CDR3 is TGTGCCAGCAGCTTATTACAGGATTCACCCCTCCACTTT.

J is TRBJ2-7 and V is TRBV28; TRBD2 agrees at 8 bases. V shed 9 bases, J shed 2 bases, and the junction held 24 bases outside the gene matches. The length of the CDR3 is 19 residues. CDR1 and CDR2 (germline): MDHEN, SYDVKM. CDR3: CARTGWGSGSLIYTYEQYF. CDR3 sequence (DNA): TGTGCCAGGACGGGCTGGGGCAGCGGGAGTCTTATTTATACCTACGAGCAGTACTTC.

The chain carries TRBV4-2 and TRBJ2-1; TRBD2 matches at 8 bases. This CDR3 region has 14 residues. Germline values: CDR1 LGHNA, CDR2 YNFKEQ. With V trimmed by 1 base and J by 9 bases, 5 bases remained unmatched. CDR3 residues: CASSQAGGPGEQFF. The CDR3 bases are TGTGCCAGCAGCCAAGCGGGAGGGCCCGGTGAGCAGTTCTTC.

The chain combines TRBV3-1 (or the pseudogene TRBV3-2) with TRBJ2-7; TRBD2 matches at 8 bases. J was trimmed by 9 bases and V by 2 bases; bases with no gene match: 6. The CDR3 is made up of 13 amino acids. Looked up from germline, CDR1 is LGHDT and CDR2 is YNNKEL (reference sequence). The chain's CDR3 is CASSQIVAGRQYF. CDR3 coding DNA: TGTGCCAGCAGCCAAATCGTAGCGGGGAGGCAGTACTTC.

CDR3 coding DNA: TGTGCCAGCAGCACGCGGGCCACTGGTCTAGGCGAGCAGTACTTC. The encoded protein is CASSTRATGLGEQYF. The rearrangement links TRBV7-9 to TRBJ2-7, with D perhaps TRBD2 (5 bases). Germline CDR1 is SEHNR and CDR2 is FQNEAQ (reference sequence). The germline V and J ends were trimmed by 5 bases and 6 bases, with 20 bases remaining between them. The CDR3 sequence is 15 residues long.